These 4 T cell receptor beta chains were all obtained from the same sample, sequenced in a study of tumor-infiltrating lymphocytes in primary liver carcinoma. TCR beta cDNA was prepared out of roughly 0.5 ug total RNA by means of a constant-region primer. Researchers made the TCR beta libraries by running three nested multiplex PCR rounds with slightly modified ARM-PCR. PCR rounds one and two used TRBV1-TRBV30 forward primers with a C-beta reverse primer for roughly 10 cycles each. TCRdb called the multiplex PCR reads again in MiXCR, with one record for every CDR3 protein. The sample yields approximately 330,000 distinct CDR3 sequences, roughly 61% seen once. Both blood RNA, taken from unsorted whole blood, and germline DNA were extracted. Sequenced material: peripheral blood. Receptors were obtained from a middle-aged man with primary liver carcinoma and hepatitis B virus infection.

This clonotype appeared many times. The chain couples TRBV13 to TRBJ2-5; 10 bases line up with TRBD2. The V segment lost 5 bases and the J segment 5 bases; nucleotides outside the gene matches: 8. The CDR3 has 15 residues. Germline V gene lookup returns CDR1 PRHDT and CDR2 FYEKMQ (reference sequence). The chain's CDR3 is CASSPRGSGGETQYF. CDR3 sequence (DNA): TGTGCCAGCAGCCCCCGTGGTAGCGGGGGGGAGACCCAGTACTTC.

In its sample, this clonotype was seen a few times. V is TRBV5-4 and J is TRBJ2-7; D perhaps matches TRBD2 (6 bases). The CDR3 spans 15 residues. V lost 5 bases and J lost 3, with 18 bases in between. Per the germline V gene, CDR1 is SGHNT and CDR2 is YYREEE (reference sequence). The CDR3 bases are TGTGCCAGCAGTGCAGACCAGAGCGGGTTCTACGAGCAGTACTTC. Its translation is CASSADQSGFYEQYF.

This chain uses TRBV6-5 with TRBJ1-1, with 9 positions matching TRBD1. V lost 5 bases and J lost 6; bases outside the gene matches: 16. The CDR3 contains 17 residues. Per the germline V gene, CDR1 is MNHEY and CDR2 is SVGAGI. The CDR3 region is CASSHRDRAWSHAEAFF. The CDR3 nucleotides are TGTGCCAGCAGTCATCGGGACAGGGCGTGGTCCCACGCTGAAGCTTTCTTT.

The V call is TRBV5-1, the J call TRBJ1-5; maybe TRBD1 (5 bases). The CDR3 extends over 14 amino acids. V lost 1 base and J 3 bases, leaving 8 bases between the germline ends. Germline V gene sequence: CDR1 SGHRS, CDR2 YFSETQ. Here the CDR3 DNA reads TGCGCCAGCAGCTTGTCAGGGAACAATCAGCCCCAGCATTTT. This sequence encodes CASSLSGNNQPQHF.